The rows below give T cell receptor beta chains drawn from one sample of a study of blood T cell repertoires in COVID-19. Assay used: immunoSEQ multiplex PCR; TCRdb lists only in-frame clones, some missing. The sample includes 200,000 to 300,000 clones, 87% of them seen just once. Sequenced material: peripheral blood. Receptors originate from a woman in her 40s who had recovered from COVID-19. CDR3s include the opening cysteine and the closing phenylalanine or tryptophan. The D gene is left open where the match is weak. Size is stated for part of the rows, as once, few or many counts, or as a class when the clone is expanded.

abundance | j_gene | d_gene | v_gene | CDR3aa | CDR3nt
- | TRBJ2-1 | - | TRBV9 | CASSVQGYYNEQFF | TGTGCCAGCAGCGTACAGGGGTACTACAATGAGCAGTTCTTC
- | TRBJ1-5 | - | TRBV5-5 | CASSFITGSNNQPQHF | TGTGCCAGCAGCTTTATTACAGGGAGCAATAATCAGCCCCAGCATTTT
once | TRBJ2-3 | - | TRBV7-7 | CASSLGGGHEDTQYF | TGTGCCAGCAGCTTAGGCGGAGGGCACGAAGATACGCAGTATTTT
- | TRBJ2-1 | - | TRBV24-1 | CATSDTAPNGGHADEQFF | TGTGCCACCAGTGACACAGCCCCTAACGGGGGGCACGCGGATGAGCAGTTCTTC
- | TRBJ1-5 | TRBD1 | TRBV6-5 | CASSRQGGQPQHF | TGTGCCAGCAGTCGACAGGGCGGTCAGCCCCAGCATTTT
- | TRBJ1-6 | - | TRBV19 | CASSIDVEDSPLHF | TGTGCCAGTAGTATAGATGTAGAGGATTCACCCCTCCACTTT
- | TRBJ2-3 | TRBD2 | TRBV5-8 | CASSSERGPQDTQYF | TGTGCCAGCAGCTCTGAGCGGGGGCCGCAGGATACGCAGTATTTT
- | TRBJ1-5 | - | TRBV10-3 | CAISVAGVNQPQHF | TGTGCCATCAGTGTTGCGGGGGTCAATCAGCCCCAGCATTTT
- | TRBJ1-2 | TRBD1 | TRBV3-1/TRBV3-2 | CASSQRLLRGILYGYTF | TGTGCCAGCAGCCAGCGGCTACTCAGGGGGATTCTCTATGGCTACACCTTC
- | TRBJ2-1 | - | TRBV7-2 | CASSYGHGAYNEQFF | TGTGCCAGCAGCTACGGACACGGCGCCTACAATGAGCAGTTCTTC
- | TRBJ2-2 | - | TRBV7-2 | CASSPEWTGELFF | TGTGCCAGCAGCCCCGAGTGGACCGGGGAGCTGTTTTTT
- | TRBJ2-1 | TRBD2 | TRBV10-1 | CASSGGGRNEQFF | TGCGCCAGCAGTGGCGGGGGGCGCAATGAGCAGTTCTTC
- | TRBJ2-7 | - | TRBV5-5 | CASSLSAGGYEQYF | TGTGCCAGCAGCTTGTCGGCAGGGGGGTACGAGCAGTACTTC
- | TRBJ1-1 | TRBD1 | TRBV10-3 | CAISAGQGASDTEAFF | TGTGCCATCAGTGCGGGACAGGGGGCTTCAGACACTGAAGCTTTCTTT
few | TRBJ2-3 | TRBD2 | TRBV27 | CASSPLAGGPEDTQYF | TGTGCCAGCAGCCCCTTAGCGGGGGGGCCCGAGGATACGCAGTATTTT
- | TRBJ2-5 | TRBD1 | TRBV5-1 | CASSSSWGQRLETQYF | TGCGCCAGCAGCTCCAGTTGGGGACAGAGATTGGAGACCCAGTACTTC
- | TRBJ2-1 | - | TRBV19 | CASSIAGLVSYEQFF | TGTGCCAGTAGTATAGCAGGGTTGGTGAGTTATGAGCAGTTCTTC
- | TRBJ2-2 | TRBD2 | TRBV4-1 | CASSPQTTSGWGNTGELFF | TGCGCCAGCAGCCCACAGACGACTAGCGGGTGGGGAAACACCGGGGAGCTGTTTTTT
- | TRBJ2-5 | TRBD2 | TRBV5-4 | CASSRRGGAEETQYF | TGTGCCAGCAGCCGACGCGGGGGGGCGGAAGAGACCCAGTACTTC
- | TRBJ2-1 | TRBD2 | TRBV7-9 | CASSALAGGPLNEQFF | TGTGCCAGCAGCGCTCTAGCGGGGGGGCCGCTCAATGAGCAGTTCTTC
- | TRBJ2-4 | TRBD1 | TRBV19 | CASSGTGQGIQYF | TGTGCCAGTAGTGGGACAGGGCAGGGCATTCAGTACTTC
few | TRBJ1-5 | TRBD1 | TRBV7-8 | CASSLGQGVNQPQHF | TGTGCCAGCAGCTTAGGACAGGGGGTAAATCAGCCCCAGCATTTT
- | TRBJ2-7 | TRBD1 | TRBV18 | CASSRDSSSYEQYF | TGTGCCAGCTCCAGGGACAGTAGCTCCTACGAGCAGTACTTC
- | TRBJ1-2 | - | TRBV27 | CASSLSGGRYGYTF | TGTGCCAGCAGTTTATCCGGGGGACGCTATGGCTACACCTTC
- | TRBJ2-2 | - | TRBV29-1 | CSVEGGRGELFF | TGCAGCGTTGAAGGGGGGCGCGGGGAGCTGTTTTTT
- | TRBJ2-3 | TRBD2 | TRBV5-1 | CASSFRGGNTDTQYF | TGCGCCAGCAGCTTTCGCGGGGGAAACACAGATACGCAGTATTTT
- | TRBJ2-7 | - | TRBV28 | CASTGNHEQYF | TGTGCCAGCACAGGGAATCACGAGCAGTACTTC
- | TRBJ2-5 | - | TRBV3-1/TRBV3-2 | CASAGGGETQYF | TGTGCCAGCGCTGGCGGAGGAGAGACCCAGTACTTC
once | TRBJ1-6 | TRBD1 | TRBV7-6 | CASSLGTRAGGNSPLHF | TGTGCCAGCAGCTTAGGGACCCGGGCAGGGGGAAATTCACCCCTCCACTTT
- | TRBJ2-6 | - | TRBV5-4 | CASSPAARLVTSGANVLTF | TGTGCCAGCAGCCCGGCGGCCCGGCTAGTAACCTCTGGGGCCAACGTCCTGACTTTC
once | TRBJ2-7 | - | TRBV7-3 | CASSLNDNYEQYF | TGTGCCAGCAGCTTAAATGACAACTACGAGCAGTACTTC
- | TRBJ2-1 | TRBD2 | TRBV7-2 | CASSLTSGGHSEQFF | TGTGCCAGCAGCCTGACTAGCGGGGGGCACAGCGAGCAGTTCTTC
- | TRBJ2-3 | - | TRBV11-3 | CASSRTADTQYF | TGTGCCAGCAGCCGGACAGCAGATACGCAGTATTTT
once | TRBJ1-5 | - | TRBV7-9 | CASSLGRSRGPQHF | TGTGCCAGCAGCTTAGGGCGGAGCAGGGGGCCCCAGCATTTT
- | TRBJ1-2 | TRBD1 | TRBV5-1 | CASSLDGQGAGYTF | TGCGCCAGCAGCTTGGACGGACAGGGAGCTGGCTACACCTTC
- | TRBJ2-7 | - | TRBV15 | CATSRPLTGSEQYF | TGTGCCACCAGCAGACCCCTCACAGGCTCCGAGCAGTACTTC
- | TRBJ1-5 | - | TRBV5-8 | CASQAWGGVQPQHF | TGTGCCAGCCAAGCATGGGGCGGGGTCCAGCCCCAGCATTTT
- | TRBJ2-1 | - | TRBV24-1 | CATSPRGARGDNEQFF | TGTGCCACCAGTCCCCGGGGGGCTAGGGGGGACAATGAGCAGTTCTTC
- | TRBJ1-2 | - | TRBV19 | CASSRHKRSYGYTF | TGTGCCAGTAGTAGACATAAGCGGAGCTATGGCTACACCTTC
- | TRBJ2-7 | TRBD1 | TRBV6-2/TRBV6-3 | CASSSDRDYEQYF | TGTGCCAGCAGTTCCGACAGGGACTACGAGCAGTACTTC
- | TRBJ1-1 | TRBD1 | TRBV19 | CASLGQPNTEAFF | TGTGCCAGCCTGGGACAGCCGAACACTGAAGCTTTCTTT
- | TRBJ1-1 | TRBD1 | TRBV6-5 | CASSKQGAGTAFF | TGTGCCAGCAGCAAACAGGGGGCAGGTACCGCTTTCTTT
- | TRBJ1-1 | - | TRBV4-1 | CASSQEGHWNTEAFF | TGCGCCAGCAGCCAAGAGGGGCATTGGAACACTGAAGCTTTCTTT
- | TRBJ2-7 | - | TRBV7-9 | CASSFLGGRDGTYEQYF | TGTGCCAGCAGCTTTTTAGGGGGTCGGGACGGGACCTACGAGCAGTACTTC